Below are 10 T cell receptor beta chains sequenced from a single sample in a study of response to subunit inactivated influenza vaccine. TCRdb reanalysed the RT-PCR reads using MiXCR and keeps one entry per CDR3 protein. The data hold about half a million distinct CDR3 sequences, with approximately 7.1% observed a single time. The specimen comprised PBMCs from blood, sampled about 23 months after vaccination. These receptors were collected from a man aged 50 to 69 who received an inactivated influenza vaccine.

This clonotype was counted only a few times. CDR3 sequence (DNA): TGTGCCAGCAGTGAATCCGGTGGGGCTAGGGGCTACACCTTC. It codes for CASSESGGARGYTF. This chain uses TRBV25-1 with TRBJ1-2; D may be TRBD1 (5 bases). The CDR3 loop spans 14 amino acids. Deletions cut 1 base from V and 8 bases from J, with 14 bases between. The germline gives CDR1 MGHDK, CDR2 SYGVNS.

Remarks on this clonotype: It may be a read error: a sequence one base away is much more abundant. V is TRBV28 and J is TRBJ1-5; the D is unclear. Looked up from germline, CDR1 is MDHEN and CDR2 is SYDVKM. The CDR3 runs to 15 residues. CDR3 nucleotides: TGTGCCAGCAGTTTACTTGACGAAAGCAATCAGCCCCAGCGTTTT. This sequence encodes CASSLLDESNQPQRF.

This clonotype was recorded a few times. The chain joins TRBV10-3 to TRBJ2-1; D might be TRBD2 (6 bases). The V end was cut by 0 bases, the J end by 7 bases, with 10 bases between. CDR1 and CDR2 from the germline V gene are ENHRY and SYGVKD. The CDR3 runs to 14 residues. The DNA for the CDR3 is TGTGCCATCAGTGAGTCGCGGGGCGGAAATGAGCAGTTCTTC. Translated: CAISESRGGNEQFF.

This clonotype has a handful of counts. CDR3 region: CASSPVGVTEAFF. The CDR3 nucleotides read TGTGCCAGCTCACCGGTGGGCGTCACTGAAGCTTTCTTT. The V call is TRBV18, the J call TRBJ1-1, with unresolved D. The V gene's germline CDR1 is KGHSH and CDR2 LQKENI. V lost 3 bases and J lost 4, with 9 bases in between. CDR3 length equals 13 residues.

This clonotype was detected ten times or more. The V gene is TRBV20-1, the J gene TRBJ2-3; no definite D call. The CDR3 loop spans 17 amino acids. Germline loops: CDR1 DFQATT, CDR2 SNEGSKA (reference sequence). Trimming cost V 3 bases and J 0 bases, with 19 bases left between them. CDR3 nucleotides: TGCAGTGCTAGCGCTCGCCGGACGTTAGAGAGCACAGATACGCAGTATTTT. Translating gives CSASARRTLESTDTQYF.

The chain employs TRBV20-1 and TRBJ2-1, with 11 bases fitting TRBD2. CDR1 DFQATT and CDR2 SNEGSKA come from the germline V gene (reference sequence). Trimming cost V 5 bases and J 2 bases; bases outside gene matches: 8. The CDR3 has 16 residues. In nucleotides, the CDR3 is TGCAGTGCTCTCTTTAGCGGGGGGGAAGCCTACAATGAGCAGTTCTTC. Translating gives CSALFSGGEAYNEQFF.

This clonotype was recorded a few times. This chain joins TRBV12-3 or TRBV12-4 and TRBJ2-2, with TRBD1 as a possible D gene (6 bases). V was cut by 2 bases and J by 4 bases, with 11 bases left in between. The CDR3 runs 15 residues. The CDR3 DNA sequence: TGTGCCAGCAGTTTACACAGGGTGAGCACCGGGGAGCTGTTTTTT. It yields the protein CASSLHRVSTGELFF.

This chain links TRBV7-2 with TRBJ2-1, with TRBD2 matching 7 bases. The ends lost 5 bases at V and 0 bases at J; junction bases unmatched: 7. This CDR3 is built from 16 residues. Germline V gives CDR1 SGHTA, CDR2 FQGNSA. CDR3: CASSPSGAVSYNEQFF. Written as DNA, the CDR3 is TGTGCCAGCAGCCCTAGCGGAGCGGTCTCCTACAATGAGCAGTTCTTC.

The CDR3 region is CAIYDPGGQRAQYF. CDR3 in DNA: TGTGCCATCTACGACCCAGGCGGCCAAAGGGCCCAGTACTTC. This sequence joins TRBV10-3 and TRBJ2-5, with D unresolved. Germline CDR1 and CDR2: ENHRY and SYGVKD. The ends were cut back, 8 bases at V and 9 bases at J, with 22 bases in the middle. The CDR3 contains 14 residues.

This clonotype was seen ten or more times. The V and J genes are TRBV10-3 and TRBJ2-1; 12 bases map to TRBD2. CDR3 size: 15 residues. V trimming: 6 bases; J trimming: 5 bases; junction bases outside the gene matches: 5. Looked up from germline, CDR1 is ENHRY and CDR2 is SYGVKD. The CDR3: CAISRLAGVDNEQFF. CDR3 nucleotide sequence: TGTGCCATCAGCCGACTAGCGGGAGTTGACAATGAGCAGTTCTTC.